The T cell receptor (beta chain) described here comes from a study of T cell responses to AZD1222 COVID-19 vaccine. Using immunoSEQ multiplex PCR, the repertoire was profiled, and TCRdb retains in-frame clones only, with some absent. The sample shows tens of thousands of clones, 84% of them seen only once. The clonotype was recovered from an adult in good health. The sample here was peripheral blood, taken on day 0 of AZD1222 vaccination.

The CDR3 here is CASASGVGEKLFF. The DNA for the CDR3 is TGTGCCAGCGCTAGCGGCGTTGGTGAAAAACTGTTTTTT. The chain couples TRBV11-2 to TRBJ1-4; D is ambiguous. V gave up 8 bases and J gave up 7 bases, with 14 bases separating them. Germline assignment: CDR1 SGHAT and CDR2 FQNNGV. The length of the CDR3 is 13 residues.